The source of this TCR beta chain is a study of vaccination effects on CD4 cells after COVID-19. At the level of the study: After expansion with viral peptide pools in the ViraFEST assay, antigen-specific CD4+ T cells were sequenced. In culture with 9.5 to 10 IU/ml IL-2 and 8.5 to 10 ug/ml peptides, PBMC were grown at roughly 2 million per well.

Trimming left V 5 bases short and J 2 bases short, with 16 bases between. From germline, CDR1 is MDHEN and CDR2 SYDVKM. The CDR3 totals 15 residues. TCRdb's table, derived via immunoSEQ multiplex PCR, lists solely in-frame clones and lacks some. The data contain 37,000 or so clones, approximately 74% of them singletons. CD4+ T cell isolation took place after approximately 11 days of culture. Nobody among the vaccine recipients had prior SARS-CoV-2 infection (nucleocapsid antibodies were negative). Turning to this clone: What it recognizes is unknown.

This material consisted of CD4+ T cells from PBMCs cultured without peptide, taken before COVID-19 vaccination. The clonotype comes from a human donor who received a COVID-19 vaccine. V is TRBV28 and J is TRBJ2-7; D call uncertain. Here the CDR3 reads CASSPSTSYPYEQYF. CDR3 DNA: TGTGCCAGCAGTCCATCGACTTCTTACCCCTACGAGCAGTACTTC.